This TCR beta chain was identified during a study of T cell responses to AZD1222 COVID-19 vaccine (dated by TCRdb to 2020 to 2023). Background for the entire study: AZD1222 recipients whose second dose came at about 4 weeks and those whose second dose came at about 12 weeks were combined into one group, since spike-specific TCR depth and breadth did not differ between the two schedules. TCR sequencing covered some 240 trial participants: 200 to 220 given two doses of AZD1222 and 26 given two doses of MenACWY control vaccine. Trial participants were enrolled by age into 18-55, 56-69 and 70-plus year subgroups, with 148, 28 and 57 TCR-sequenced participants respectively. The investigation overall reported the following: The 56-69-year group was small, and its depth increase did not reach significance, likely because of low power. Epitopes outside the regions mutated in the B.1.351 and B.1.1.7 variants were reportedly recognized by nearly half of the unique spike-specific TCRs. Conclusions about previously exposed vaccinees are limited because only six or seven AZD1222 recipients were SARS-CoV-2 seropositive at baseline. A significant rise in spike-specific TCR breadth and depth was observed after two AZD1222 doses relative to day 0 and relative to MenACWY recipients. Because no samples from the day 14 peak response were available, repertoires could be characterized only after the peak T cell response. The vaccine-associated CD4 TCRs covered the entire spike protein, and the dominant responses fell in regions 160-218 and 743-854. Participants were mostly white British and included more females than males, and it was suggested by the authors that clonal diversity may have been underestimated.

CDR1 and CDR2, per the germline V gene, are MGHRA and YSYEKL. V sheds 1 base and J sheds 3 bases, leaving 13 bases between their ends. From the cysteine through the phenylalanine, the CDR3 covers 16 amino acids. The kept DNA is CDR3 alone, 48 bases in frame from the first base. Note on this clone: The clone's antigen remains unknown. No base quality values were provided; no much bigger clone lies one nucleotide off.

The intended sense of this specimen's time point label: baseline before first vaccination. Vaccinee samples were obtained from the UK trials COV001 and COV002, which included a single-blind randomized controlled phase 2/3 trial of AZD1222 (ChAdOx1 nCoV-19) in healthy adults. For TCRbeta chain sequencing, PBMC samples from trial participants were taken at day 0 and at day 28 after the second dose. The CDR3 regions of human TCRbeta chains were analyzed by immunosequencing. The original pipeline was this. Repertoire TCRs were checked for matches against a reference library of SARS-CoV-2-specific TCRs that had been generated using the MIRA antigen-specificity platform. Breadth meant the fraction of unique TCRs that were SARS-CoV-2-associated, whereas depth meant the fraction of total T cells that were SARS-CoV-2-associated. Using the MIRA data, each spike-specific TCR was assigned both to the spike region to which the TCR was reactive and to a CD4 or CD8 class. Log10-transformed breadth and depth values were compared by one-way ANOVA with Sidak's multiple comparisons tests. What TCRdb holds here is the immuneACCESS table cut down to in-frame rearrangements. Part of the clones is not present; checked against another copy, under half of the missing clones reflect an unresolved V gene, and the others are unexplained. V and J calls and clone size are given by that table; D and trimming were obtained from the DNA. The sample table holds around 140,000 clones, of which over 85% were seen once. Roughly 5.9% of the sample rests with the top ten.

This specimen consisted of peripheral blood, obtained on day 0 of AZD1222 vaccination. The sequence was obtained from an adult in good health. The chain is encoded by TRBV4-1 joined to TRBJ1-5, with no confidently assigned D gene. The CDR3: CASSQVLRQVNQPQHF. The DNA is TGCGCCAGCAGCCAAGTCCTCCGGCAGGTCAATCAGCCCCAGCATTTT.